The clone carrying this T cell receptor (beta chain) was found many times. Its specificity is unknown. The CDR3 covers 18 residues. Germline V CDR1 and CDR2: MGHDK, SYGVNS. V shed 6 bases, J shed 3 bases, and the junction held 16 bases outside the gene matches. Amplified regions were TCR beta CDR3 sequences from RNA transcripts. Carried out on the TCR CDR3, a first-round RT-PCR used the HTBI primer set. TCRdb called the multiplex PCR reads again in MiXCR, with one record for every CDR3 protein. The sample holds 300,000 to 400,000 distinct CDR3 sequences, roughly 23% seen once. Diagnostic assessment was based on clinical symptoms, serum thyroxine and TRAb, thyroid ultrasound and orbital computed tomography. The sample comes from a study of T cells in Graves' hyperthyroidism and ophthalmopathy. Whole-study results and caveats: It was a median about 6 months before onset that the model predicted ophthalmopathy.

The sequence came from a woman aged 50 to 65 with Graves' hyperthyroidism. The chain employs TRBV25-1 and TRBJ2-4, with 8 positions matching TRBD1. The sample consisted of blood. The CDR3 region has the DNA TGTGCCAGCAGCCGAAAGCCAACAGGGGGTAACGGCAAAAACATTCAGTACTTC. It is translated as CASSRKPTGGNGKNIQYF.